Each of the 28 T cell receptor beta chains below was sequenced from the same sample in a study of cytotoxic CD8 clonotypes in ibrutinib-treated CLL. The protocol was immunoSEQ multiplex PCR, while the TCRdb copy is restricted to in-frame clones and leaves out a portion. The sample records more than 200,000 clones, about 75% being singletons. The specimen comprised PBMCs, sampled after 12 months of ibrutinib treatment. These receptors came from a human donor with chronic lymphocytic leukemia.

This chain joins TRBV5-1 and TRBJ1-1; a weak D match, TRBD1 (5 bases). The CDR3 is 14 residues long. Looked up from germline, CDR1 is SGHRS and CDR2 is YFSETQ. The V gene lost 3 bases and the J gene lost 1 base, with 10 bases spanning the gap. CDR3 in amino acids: CASSSQGTNTEAFF. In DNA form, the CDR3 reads TGCGCCAGCAGCTCCCAGGGTACGAACACTGAAGCTTTCTTT.

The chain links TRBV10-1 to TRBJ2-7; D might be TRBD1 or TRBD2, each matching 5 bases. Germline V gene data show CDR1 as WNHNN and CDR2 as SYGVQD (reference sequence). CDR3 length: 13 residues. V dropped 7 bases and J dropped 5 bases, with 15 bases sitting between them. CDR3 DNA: TGCGCCAGCACTGAATCAGGGAGCGACGAGCAGTACTTC. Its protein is CASTESGSDEQYF.

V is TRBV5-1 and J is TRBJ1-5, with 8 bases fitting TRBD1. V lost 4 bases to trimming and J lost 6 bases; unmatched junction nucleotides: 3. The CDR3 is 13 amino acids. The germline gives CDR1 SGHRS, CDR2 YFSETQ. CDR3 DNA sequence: TGCGCCAGCAGCGAACAGGGGGGTCAGCCCCAGCATTTT. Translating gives CASSEQGGQPQHF.

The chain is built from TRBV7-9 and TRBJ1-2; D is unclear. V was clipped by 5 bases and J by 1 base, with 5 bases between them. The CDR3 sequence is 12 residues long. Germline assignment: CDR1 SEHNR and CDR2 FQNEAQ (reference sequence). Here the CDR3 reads CASSGVNYGYTF. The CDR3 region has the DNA TGTGCCAGCAGCGGAGTTAACTATGGCTACACCTTC.

CDR3 sequence (DNA): TGCAGTGCTTACAATGAGCAGTTCTTC. Translation gives CSAYNEQFF. The V gene is TRBV20-1, the J gene TRBJ2-1; D is unresolved. Between the trimmed V and J ends, which lost 5 bases and 4 bases, there was a span of 0 bases. The V gene's germline CDR1 is DFQATT and CDR2 SNEGSKA (reference sequence). This CDR3 contains 9 residues.

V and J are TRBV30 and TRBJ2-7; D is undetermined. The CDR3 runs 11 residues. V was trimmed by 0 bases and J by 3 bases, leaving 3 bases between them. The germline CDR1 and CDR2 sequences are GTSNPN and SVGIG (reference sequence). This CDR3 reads CAWSVYYEQYF. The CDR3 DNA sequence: TGTGCCTGGAGTGTTTACTACGAGCAGTACTTC.

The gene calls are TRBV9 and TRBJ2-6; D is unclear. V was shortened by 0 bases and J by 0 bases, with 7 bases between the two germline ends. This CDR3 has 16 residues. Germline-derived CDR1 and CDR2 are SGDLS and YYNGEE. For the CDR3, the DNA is TGTGCCAGCAGCGTAGGCGGTTCCTCTGGGGCCAACGTCCTGACTTTC. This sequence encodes CASSVGGSSGANVLTF.

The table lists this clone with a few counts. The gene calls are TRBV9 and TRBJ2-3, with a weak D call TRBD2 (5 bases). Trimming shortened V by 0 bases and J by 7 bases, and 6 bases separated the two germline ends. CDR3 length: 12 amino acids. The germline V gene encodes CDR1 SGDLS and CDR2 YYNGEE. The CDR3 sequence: CASSVAGNTQYF. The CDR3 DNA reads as TGTGCCAGCAGCGTAGCCGGGAATACGCAGTATTTT.

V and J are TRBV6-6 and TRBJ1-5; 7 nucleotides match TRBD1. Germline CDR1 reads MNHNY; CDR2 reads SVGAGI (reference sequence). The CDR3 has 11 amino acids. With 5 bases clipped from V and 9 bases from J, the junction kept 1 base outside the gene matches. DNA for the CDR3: TGTGCCAGCAGTACAGGGGTGCCCCAGCATTTT. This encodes CASSTGVPQHF.

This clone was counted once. The CDR3 bases are TGCGCCAGCAGCCAAGAAACTAGTGGCGGCACTGAAGCTTTCTTT. Protein product: CASSQETSGGTEAFF. V is TRBV4-1 and J is TRBJ1-1; D unclear. The CDR3 covers 15 residues. With 0 bases removed from V and 4 bases from J, the gap between germline ends came to 12 bases. Germline V gene sequence: CDR1 MGHRA, CDR2 YSYEKL.

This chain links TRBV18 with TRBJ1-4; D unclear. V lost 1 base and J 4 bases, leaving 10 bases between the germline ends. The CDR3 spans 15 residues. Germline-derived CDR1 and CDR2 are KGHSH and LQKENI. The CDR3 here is CASSPLGLGNEKLFF. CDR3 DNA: TGTGCCAGCTCACCACTTGGACTGGGTAATGAAAAACTGTTTTTT.

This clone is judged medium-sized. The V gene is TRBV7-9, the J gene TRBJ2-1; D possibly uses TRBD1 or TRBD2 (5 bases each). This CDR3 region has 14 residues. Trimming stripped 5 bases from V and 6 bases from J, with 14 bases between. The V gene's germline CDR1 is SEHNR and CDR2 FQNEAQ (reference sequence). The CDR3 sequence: CASSNPGTPNEQFF. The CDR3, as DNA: TGTGCCAGCAGCAACCCCGGGACCCCCAATGAGCAGTTCTTC.

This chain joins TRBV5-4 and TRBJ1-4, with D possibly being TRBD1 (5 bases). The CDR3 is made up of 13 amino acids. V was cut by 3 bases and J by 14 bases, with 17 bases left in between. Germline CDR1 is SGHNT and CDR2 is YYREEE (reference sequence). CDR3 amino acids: CASSSLGGSNLFF. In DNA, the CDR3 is TGTGCCAGCAGCTCCCTGGGGGGGTCTAACCTGTTTTTT.

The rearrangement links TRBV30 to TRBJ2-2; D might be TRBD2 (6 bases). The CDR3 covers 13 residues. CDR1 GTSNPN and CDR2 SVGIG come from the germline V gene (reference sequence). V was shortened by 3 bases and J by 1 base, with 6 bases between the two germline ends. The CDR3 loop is CAWSGGNTGELFF. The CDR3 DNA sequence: TGTGCCTGGAGCGGGGGGAACACCGGGGAGCTGTTTTTT.

As DNA, the CDR3 is TGTGCCAGCAGCGGACGGTACTCTGGGGCCAACGTCCTGACTTTC. Amino acids: CASSGRYSGANVLTF. This rearrangement joins TRBV11-2 to TRBJ2-6, with D hard to call. Trimming took 5 bases from V and 0 from J, leaving 8 bases between them. The CDR3 is 15 amino acids. Per the germline V gene, CDR1 is SGHAT and CDR2 is FQNNGV.

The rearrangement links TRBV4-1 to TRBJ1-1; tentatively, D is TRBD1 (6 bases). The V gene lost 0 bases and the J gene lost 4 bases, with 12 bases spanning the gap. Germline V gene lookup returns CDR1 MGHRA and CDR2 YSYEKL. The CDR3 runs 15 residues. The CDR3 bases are TGCGCCAGCAGCCAAGATAGCACAGGGCGCACTGAAGCTTTCTTT. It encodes CASSQDSTGRTEAFF.

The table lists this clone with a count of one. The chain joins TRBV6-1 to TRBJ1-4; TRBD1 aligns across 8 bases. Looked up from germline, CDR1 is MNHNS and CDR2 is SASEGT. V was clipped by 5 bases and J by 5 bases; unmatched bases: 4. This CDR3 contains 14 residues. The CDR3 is CASSTRQGNEKLFF. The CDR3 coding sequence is TGTGCCAGCAGTACTAGACAGGGGAATGAAAAACTGTTTTTT.

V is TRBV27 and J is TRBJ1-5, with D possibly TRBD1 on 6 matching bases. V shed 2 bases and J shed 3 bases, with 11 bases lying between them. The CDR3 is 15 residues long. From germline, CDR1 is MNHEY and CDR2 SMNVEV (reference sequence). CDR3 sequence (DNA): TGTGCCAGCAGTTTAGAAGGACAGCCCAATCAGCCCCAGCATTTT. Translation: CASSLEGQPNQPQHF.

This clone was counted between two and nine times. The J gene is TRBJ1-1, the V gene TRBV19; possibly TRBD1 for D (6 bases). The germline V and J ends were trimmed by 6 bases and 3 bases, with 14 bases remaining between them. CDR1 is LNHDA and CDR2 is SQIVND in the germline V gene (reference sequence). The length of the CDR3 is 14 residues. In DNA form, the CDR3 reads TGTGCCAGTAGCCAAACAGGGTCCGACACTGAAGCTTTCTTT. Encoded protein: CASSQTGSDTEAFF. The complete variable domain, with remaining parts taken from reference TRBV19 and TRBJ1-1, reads DGGITQSPKYLFRKEGQNVTLSCEQNLNHDAMYWYRQDPGQGLRLIYYSQIVNDFQKGDIAEGYSVSREKKESFPLTVTSAQKNPTAFYLCASSQTGSDTEAFFGQGTRLTVV.

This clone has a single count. CDR3 sequence reads: CASSIQVNTGELFF. Written as DNA, the CDR3 is TGTGCCAGTAGTATACAGGTTAACACCGGGGAGCTGTTTTTT. The rearrangement uses TRBV19 and TRBJ2-2; D is ambiguous. V was trimmed by 2 bases and J by 2 bases, leaving 6 bases between them. Germline assignment: CDR1 LNHDA and CDR2 SQIVND (reference sequence). CDR3 length: 14 residues. Drawing the rest from reference TRBV19 and TRBJ2-2, the complete variable domain is DGGITQSPKYLFRKEGQNVTLSCEQNLNHDAMYWYRQDPGQGLRLIYYSQIVNDFQKGDIAEGYSVSREKKESFPLTVTSAQKNPTAFYLCASSIQVNTGELFFGEGSRLTVL.

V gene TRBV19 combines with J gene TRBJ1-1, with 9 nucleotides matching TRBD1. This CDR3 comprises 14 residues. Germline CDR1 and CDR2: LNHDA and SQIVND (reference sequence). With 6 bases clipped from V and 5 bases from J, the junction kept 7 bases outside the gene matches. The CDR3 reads CASSATGGWTEAFF. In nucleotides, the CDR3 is TGTGCCAGTAGCGCTACAGGGGGCTGGACTGAAGCTTTCTTT.

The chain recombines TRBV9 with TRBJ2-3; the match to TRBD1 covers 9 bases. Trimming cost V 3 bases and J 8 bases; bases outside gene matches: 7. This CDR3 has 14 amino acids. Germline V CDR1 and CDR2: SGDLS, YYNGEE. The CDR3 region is CASSARQGGGTQYF. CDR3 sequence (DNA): TGTGCCAGCAGCGCCCGACAGGGGGGCGGTACGCAGTATTTT.

As DNA, the CDR3 is TGTGCCAGCGCGGGAGGGGTCGGGGAGACCCAGTACTTC. Translating it yields CASAGGVGETQYF. The J gene is TRBJ2-5, the V gene TRBV7-2, with TRBD2 matching 9 bases. V lost 8 bases to trimming and J lost 5 bases; unmatched junction nucleotides: 6. Germline V lookup: CDR1 SGHTA, CDR2 FQGNSA. The CDR3 totals 13 residues.

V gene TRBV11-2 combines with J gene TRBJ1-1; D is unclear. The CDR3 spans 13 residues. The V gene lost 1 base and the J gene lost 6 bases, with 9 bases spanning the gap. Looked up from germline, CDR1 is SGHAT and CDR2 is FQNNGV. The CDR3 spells CASSLGRGAEAFF. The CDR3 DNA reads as TGTGCCAGCAGCTTAGGTCGGGGAGCTGAAGCTTTCTTT.

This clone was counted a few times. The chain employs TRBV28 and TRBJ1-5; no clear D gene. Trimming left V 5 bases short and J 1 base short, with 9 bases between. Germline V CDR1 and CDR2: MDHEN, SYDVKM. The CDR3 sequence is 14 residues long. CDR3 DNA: TGTGCCAGCAGTAGAGGCGCCAGCAATCAGCCCCAGCATTTT. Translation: CASSRGASNQPQHF.

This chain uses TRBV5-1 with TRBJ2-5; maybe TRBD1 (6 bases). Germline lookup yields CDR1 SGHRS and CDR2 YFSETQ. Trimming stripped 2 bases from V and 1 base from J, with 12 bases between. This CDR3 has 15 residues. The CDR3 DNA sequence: TGCGCCAGCAGCTTACAGGGCCTTACCCAAGAGACCCAGTACTTC. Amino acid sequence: CASSLQGLTQETQYF.

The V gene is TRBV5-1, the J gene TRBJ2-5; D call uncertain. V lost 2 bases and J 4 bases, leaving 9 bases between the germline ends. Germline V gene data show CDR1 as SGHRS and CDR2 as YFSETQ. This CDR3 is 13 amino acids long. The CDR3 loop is CASSLGIRETQYF. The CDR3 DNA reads TGCGCCAGCAGCTTAGGGATTCGAGAGACCCAGTACTTC.

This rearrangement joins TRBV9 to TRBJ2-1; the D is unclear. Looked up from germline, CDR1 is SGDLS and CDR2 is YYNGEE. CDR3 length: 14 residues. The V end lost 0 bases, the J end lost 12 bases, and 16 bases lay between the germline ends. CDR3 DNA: TGTGCCAGCAGCGTAGTTCCACTTTCGGGTTGGCAGTTCTTC. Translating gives CASSVVPLSGWQFF.